The subject of this entry is one T cell receptor (beta chain). What this receptor recognizes is not known. The input lacks base qualities; no much larger clone sits a single base away. TCRbeta CDR3 regions were amplified from genomic DNA using the immunoSEQ Assay, a bias-controlled multiplex PCR. On the study's bioinformatics: Within the assay, amplification of reference gene primers was used to estimate how many nucleated cells each sample contained. To quantify the absolute abundance of each unique TCRbeta CDR3 rearrangement, sequence reads were collapsed and filtered. For each sample, productive Simpson clonality was calculated as the square root of Simpson's diversity index across productive rearrangements. TCRdb provides this immuneACCESS table in a form limited to in-frame rearrangements. Some clones are lacking; in checked studies, under half of them reflect an unresolved V gene, and why the rest are absent is not known. D and trimming come from the DNA, and the V and J calls and clone size come from that table. For this sample the table gives about 260,000 clones, of which more than 75% were detected only once. Together, the top ten hold about 1.4% of the sample.

At the junction V is shortened by 1 base and J by 7 bases, with 6 bases in between. In the germline V gene, CDR1 corresponds to SGHTS and CDR2 to YDEGEE. Including the terminal cysteine and phenylalanine, the CDR3 comprises 12 residues. Kept here is only the CDR3 DNA, which spans 36 bases and is read in frame from base 1. This specimen comes from a study of blood T cell repertoires in COVID-19 (TCRdb year 2020). Regarding the complete study: Samples covering the acute and convalescent phases of COVID-19 were provided by collaborators in the United States, Italy and Spain. Samples came from the ongoing ImmuneRACE study (first 160 participants) plus 1,254 subjects from 6 global collaborators. A freely available public database, intended as a resource for researchers studying the immune response to SARS-CoV-2, is where the repertoires were released. The dataset comprised deeply sampled blood TCRbeta repertoires from subjects exposed to, actively infected with, or recovered from COVID-19. Where available, HLA class I and class II types were taken from metadata supplied by the sample provider and were not determined by assay-based typing. The sample metadata nearly always contained a de-identified subject ID, COVID-19 status, age in years and sex. The material from the prospective study consisted of cDNA or gDNA derived from T cells, B-cell-depleted T cells, or PBMCs. What the study reported, not specific to this receptor: Clinical and demographic metadata were provided uncurated, with the amount varying by source and participant.

A second Seattle source provided samples from volunteer blood donors who had recovered from COVID-19. Whole blood was collected in K2EDTA tubes by collaborating institutions according to the institutions' own protocols. For TCRbeta analysis, collaborators shipped samples in one of three forms: frozen whole blood, isolated PBMCs, or DNA extracted from either of those sample types. The sample consisted of peripheral blood. The receptor chain draws on TRBV5-8 and TRBJ1-5, with no confident D gene call. The sequence was collected from a woman in her thirties or forties who had recovered from COVID-19. The sequenced DNA: TGTGCCAGCAGCTTGAGAGAGCAGCCCCAGCATTTT. The encoded protein is CASSLREQPQHF. Here the CDR3 is joined to the reference TRBV5-8 and TRBJ1-5 genes, and the full variable domain is: EAGVTQSPTHLIKTRGQQATLRCSPISGHTSVYWYQQALGLGLQFLLWYDEGEERNRGNFPPRFSGRQFPNYSSELNVNALELEDSALYLCASSLREQPQHFGDGTRLSIL.